Shown below are 22 T cell receptor beta chains from a single sample sequenced in a study of human T cells and chemical hapten exposure. The time point: healthy volunteer bleed at 6 weeks. Sequencing started from total RNA isolated from unfractionated whole blood. Each CDR3 protein gets one entry after TCRdb re-called the RACE reads with MiXCR. The sample yields around 80,000 distinct CDR3 sequences, roughly 8.7% seen once. Material: whole blood. These receptors originate from a male donor in good health. Some clones in this sample may be carry-over from other donors' samples.

The chain carries TRBV11-2 and TRBJ2-2; 8 bases fit TRBD2. The CDR3 runs to 15 residues. In germline, CDR1 is SGHAT, CDR2 FQNNGV. After removal of 2 bases from V and 4 bases from J, the junction contained 3 bases not matched to a gene. CDR3 protein: CASSLSGSFTGELFF. The CDR3 DNA sequence: TGTGCCAGCAGCTTAAGCGGGAGTTTCACCGGGGAGCTGTTTTTT.

This sequence joins TRBV6-1 and TRBJ2-1; D ambiguous. CDR1 and CDR2 from the germline V gene are MNHNS and SASEGT. V lost 4 bases, J lost 4 bases, and 2 bases lay in between. The CDR3 covers 11 residues. CDR3 sequence: CASSVYNEQFF. CDR3 DNA sequence: TGTGCCAGCAGTGTTTACAATGAGCAGTTCTTC.

The sample holds many counts of this clonotype. This rearrangement joins TRBV28 to TRBJ2-7; TRBD1 aligns across 7 bases. The V segment lost 3 bases and the J segment 2 bases; nucleotides outside the gene matches: 10. The germline V gene has CDR1 MDHEN and CDR2 SYDVKM. This CDR3 has 16 residues. DNA of the CDR3: TGTGCCAGCAGTTTCCCCCCGACAGGGTTTGCCTACGAGCAGTACTTC. It codes for CASSFPPTGFAYEQYF.

This clonotype was counted many times. The rearrangement joins TRBV6-1 to TRBJ2-3, with 9 bases that match TRBD2. The CDR3 is made up of 17 amino acids. The germline V gene has CDR1 MNHNS and CDR2 SASEGT. V was clipped by 5 bases and J by 0 bases; unmatched bases: 9. CDR3 DNA sequence: TGTGCCAGCAGTCAATCCAGCGGGGGGCATAGCACAGATACGCAGTATTTT. Encoded protein: CASSQSSGGHSTDTQYF.

In this sample, this clonotype turned up many times. V gene TRBV12-3 or TRBV12-4 combines with J gene TRBJ2-2; D may match TRBD1 or TRBD2 (5 bases each). The CDR3 extends over 13 amino acids. V dropped 9 bases and J dropped 3 bases, with 11 bases sitting between them. The CDR3 loop is CASWDPHTGELFF. CDR3 coding DNA: TGTGCCAGTTGGGACCCACACACCGGGGAGCTGTTTTTT.

This clonotype was counted only a few times. The J gene is TRBJ2-7, the V gene TRBV12-3 or TRBV12-4, with TRBD1 as a possible D gene (5 bases). Trimming stripped 3 bases from V and 3 bases from J, with 9 bases between. The CDR3 runs 13 residues. In DNA form, the CDR3 reads TGTGCCAGCAGTTTGAGACAGAACTACGAGCAGTACTTC. Translating it yields CASSLRQNYEQYF.

This clonotype was picked up many times. This chain links TRBV30 with TRBJ1-1, with D tentatively TRBD1 (5 bases). Between the trimmed V and J ends, which lost 5 bases and 1 base, there was a span of 8 bases. The germline V gene has CDR1 GTSNPN and CDR2 SVGIG (reference sequence). This CDR3 region has 12 residues. In nucleotides, the CDR3 is TGTGCCTGGGGGGACTCGAACACTGAAGCTTTCTTT. Translation gives CAWGDSNTEAFF.

The table lists this clonotype with a few counts. The V and J genes are TRBV7-2 and TRBJ1-1; the match to TRBD1 covers 7 bases. This CDR3 region has 13 residues. Looked up from germline, CDR1 is SGHTA and CDR2 is FQGNSA. V dropped 5 bases and J dropped 8; count of bases not matched to a gene: 8. CDR3 protein: CASSPARDSEAFF. As DNA, the CDR3 is TGTGCCAGCAGCCCCGCCCGGGACAGCGAAGCTTTCTTT.

This chain uses TRBV3-1 with TRBJ2-1; 13 bases are a match to TRBD2. The V gene's germline CDR1 is LGHDT and CDR2 YNNKEL (reference sequence). CDR3 size: 18 residues. Unmatched junction bases numbered 5, after V lost 3 bases and J lost 0 bases. For the CDR3, the DNA is TGTGCCAGCAGCCAGGGACTAGCGGGACCAAGCTCCTACAATGAGCAGTTCTTC. Its translation: CASSQGLAGPSSYNEQFF.

The J gene is TRBJ2-5, the V gene TRBV14; 7 nucleotides line up with TRBD1. Germline V gene lookup returns CDR1 SGHDN and CDR2 FVKESK. Losses at the gene ends were 1 base for V and 6 bases for J; bases not matched to a gene: 5. The CDR3 runs 14 residues. The CDR3 region has the DNA TGTGCCAGCAGCCAAGTAATAGGGGGCAAGACCCAGTACTTC. This translates into CASSQVIGGKTQYF.

There are a few counts of this clonotype. The chain links TRBV5-1 to TRBJ2-7; D is uncertain. This CDR3 region has 12 residues. V lost 4 bases to trimming and J lost 6 bases, with 11 bases between them. Looked up from germline, CDR1 is SGHRS and CDR2 is YFSETQ. CDR3 DNA: TGCGCCAGCAGCCCCCCAACGGCCGAGCAGTACTTC. Amino acid sequence: CASSPPTAEQYF. The full variable domain, rest sourced from reference TRBV5-1 and TRBJ2-7, is KAGVTQTPRYLIKTRGQQVTLSCSPISGHRSVSWYQQTPGQGLQFLFEYFSETQRNKGNFPGRFSGRQFSNSRSEMNVSTLELGDSALYLCASSPPTAEQYFGPGTRLTVT.

In its sample, this clonotype was seen a few times. In DNA, the CDR3 is TGTGCCAGCAGTGTGGGCGGCGGGATGGGCACCGGGGAGCTGTTTTTT. Protein product: CASSVGGGMGTGELFF. This chain links TRBV9 with TRBJ2-2, with D perhaps matching TRBD2 (6 bases). The germline CDR1 and CDR2 sequences are SGDLS and YYNGEE. CDR3 length: 16 amino acids. Trimming took off 5 bases at V and 4 bases at J, with 18 bases between the two ends.

This clonotype has more than one count but fewer than ten. V usage is TRBV20-1 and J usage is TRBJ1-4; 7 nucleotides agree with TRBD1. Losses at the gene ends were 3 bases for V and 5 bases for J; bases not matched to a gene: 3. Germline CDR1 DFQATT, CDR2 SNEGSKA (reference sequence). CDR3 length equals 13 residues. The CDR3 DNA reads TGCAGTGCTAGGGGACAGCTAAATGAAAAACTGTTTTTT. This codes for CSARGQLNEKLFF.

J is TRBJ1-1 and V is TRBV29-1; TRBD1 matches 9 bases. CDR1 is SQVTM and CDR2 is ANQGSEA in the germline V gene. With V trimmed by 0 bases and J by 4 bases, 3 bases remained unmatched. The CDR3 extends over 14 amino acids. The CDR3 nucleotides are TGCAGCGTTGAAGATCCGGACAGGGGCACTGAAGCTTTCTTT. This sequence encodes CSVEDPDRGTEAFF.

This clonotype was counted between two and nine times. The chain uses TRBV5-1 and TRBJ1-1, with TRBD1 as a possible D gene (5 bases). Germline V CDR1 and CDR2: SGHRS, YFSETQ. The CDR3 covers 15 residues. V was cut by 4 bases and J by 2 bases, with 15 bases left in between. CDR3 amino acids: CASSPQGSENTEAFF. DNA for the CDR3: TGCGCCAGCAGCCCCCAGGGATCTGAAAACACTGAAGCTTTCTTT.

This clonotype has only a few counts. The chain uses TRBV7-9 and TRBJ2-2; unclear D gene. The CDR3 totals 15 residues. Germline CDR1 reads SEHNR; CDR2 reads FQNEAQ (reference sequence). V lost 3 bases to trimming and J lost 1 base, with 9 bases between them. DNA for the CDR3: TGTGCCAGCAGCTTGGACCCAATGAACACCGGGGAGCTGTTTTTT. Protein: CASSLDPMNTGELFF.

The gene calls are TRBV24-1 and TRBJ2-6; 9 bases map to TRBD1. With V trimmed by 9 bases and J by 2 bases, 10 bases remained unmatched. The germline V gene encodes CDR1 KGHDR and CDR2 SFDVKD. The CDR3 extends over 17 amino acids. CDR3 loop: CATPDRTGETGANVLTF. DNA for the CDR3: TGTGCCACCCCCGACAGGACAGGGGAAACTGGGGCCAACGTCCTGACTTTC.

This clonotype was observed a few times. The chain employs TRBV13 and TRBJ2-7, with D unresolved. CDR3 length equals 15 residues. CDR1 is PRHDT, CDR2 FYEKMQ, per germline (reference sequence). V gave up 5 bases and J gave up 0 bases, with 14 bases separating them. CDR3 bases: TGTGCCAGCAGCCCGAGACGGACGAGCTCCTACGAGCAGTACTTC. It is translated as CASSPRRTSSYEQYF.

J is TRBJ1-1 and V is TRBV27; 9 bases agree with TRBD1. The ends lost 4 bases at V and 3 bases at J; junction bases unmatched: 9. Germline V gene data show CDR1 as MNHEY and CDR2 as SMNVEV (reference sequence). This CDR3 contains 16 residues. The chain's CDR3 is CASSSPGQGEHTEAFF. CDR3 DNA: TGTGCCAGCAGTTCCCCGGGACAGGGAGAGCACACTGAAGCTTTCTTT.

This chain links TRBV7-6 with TRBJ2-7; 8 bases align to TRBD1. The CDR3 is made up of 15 amino acids. Germline V gene lookup returns CDR1 SGHVS and CDR2 FNYEAQ. V was clipped by 4 bases and J by 3 bases; unmatched bases: 8. CDR3: CASSYRTGMNYEQYF. Written as DNA, the CDR3 is TGTGCCAGCAGCTACCGGACAGGGATGAACTACGAGCAGTACTTC.

About this clonotype itself: Since a much larger clone is just one base distant, this may be a read error. The rearrangement links TRBV20-1 to TRBJ2-1; no firm D call. There are 12 residues in the CDR3. The germline V and J ends were trimmed by 0 bases and 10 bases, with 10 bases remaining between them. In germline, CDR1 is DFQATT, CDR2 SNEGSKA (reference sequence). The CDR3 nucleotides are TGCAGTGCTAGAGAGTGTACCCAGGAGCAGTTCTTC. Protein sequence: CSARECTQEQFF.

The chain combines TRBV6-5 with TRBJ1-2; no firm D call. Trimming took off 5 bases at V and 1 base at J, with 8 bases between the two ends. Germline assignment: CDR1 MNHEY and CDR2 SVGAGI. The CDR3 extends over 13 amino acids. The CDR3 DNA is TGTGCCAGCAGTCCACACGTTAACTATGGCTACACCTTC. Translation: CASSPHVNYGYTF.